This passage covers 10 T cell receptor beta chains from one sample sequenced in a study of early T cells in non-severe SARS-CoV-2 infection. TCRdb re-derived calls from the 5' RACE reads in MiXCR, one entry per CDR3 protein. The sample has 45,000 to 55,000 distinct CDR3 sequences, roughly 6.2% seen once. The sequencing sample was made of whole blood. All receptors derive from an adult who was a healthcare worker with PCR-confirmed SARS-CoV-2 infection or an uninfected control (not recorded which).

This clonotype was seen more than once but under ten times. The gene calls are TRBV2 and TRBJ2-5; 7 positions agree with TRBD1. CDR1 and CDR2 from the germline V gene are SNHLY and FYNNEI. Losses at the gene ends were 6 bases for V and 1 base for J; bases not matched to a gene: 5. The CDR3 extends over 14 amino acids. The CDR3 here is CASSRDRAQETQYF. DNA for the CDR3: TGTGCCAGCAGCCGGGACAGAGCCCAAGAGACCCAGTACTTC.

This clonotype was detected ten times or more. The CDR3 loop is CSVEGTRSSYEQYF. CDR3 DNA sequence: TGCAGCGTTGAAGGGACACGTAGCTCCTACGAGCAGTACTTC. The chain has TRBV29-1 and TRBJ2-7; a weak D match, TRBD1 (5 bases). The V and J ends lost 1 base and 0 bases respectively, with 10 bases between them. CDR1 SQVTM and CDR2 ANQGSEA come from the germline V gene. This CDR3 contains 14 residues.

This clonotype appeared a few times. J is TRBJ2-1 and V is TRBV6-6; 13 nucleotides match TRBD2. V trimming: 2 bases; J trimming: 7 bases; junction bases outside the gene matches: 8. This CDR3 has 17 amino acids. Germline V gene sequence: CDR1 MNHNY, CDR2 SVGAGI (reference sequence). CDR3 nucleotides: TGTGCCAGCAGTTACCCAAAACTAGCGGGGGGGCCAAATGAGCAGTTCTTC. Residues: CASSYPKLAGGPNEQFF.

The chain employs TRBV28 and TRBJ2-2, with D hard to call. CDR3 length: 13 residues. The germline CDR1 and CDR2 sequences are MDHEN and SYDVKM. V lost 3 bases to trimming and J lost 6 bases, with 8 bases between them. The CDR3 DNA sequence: TGTGCCAGCAGTTTCCCGGTTCCCGGGGAGCTGTTTTTT. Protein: CASSFPVPGELFF.

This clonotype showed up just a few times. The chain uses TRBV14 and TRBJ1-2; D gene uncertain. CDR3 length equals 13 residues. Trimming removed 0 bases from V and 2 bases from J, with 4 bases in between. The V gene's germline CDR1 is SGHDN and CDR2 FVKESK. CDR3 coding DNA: TGTGCCAGCAGCCAAGATGCGAACTATGGCTACACCTTC. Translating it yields CASSQDANYGYTF.

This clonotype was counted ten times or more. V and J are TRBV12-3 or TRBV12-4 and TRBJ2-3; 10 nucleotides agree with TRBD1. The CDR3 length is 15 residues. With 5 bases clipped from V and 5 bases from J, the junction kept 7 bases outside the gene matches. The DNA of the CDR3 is TGTGCCAGCAGTCTTAGGACAGGGGGAAGAGATACGCAGTATTTT. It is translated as CASSLRTGGRDTQYF.

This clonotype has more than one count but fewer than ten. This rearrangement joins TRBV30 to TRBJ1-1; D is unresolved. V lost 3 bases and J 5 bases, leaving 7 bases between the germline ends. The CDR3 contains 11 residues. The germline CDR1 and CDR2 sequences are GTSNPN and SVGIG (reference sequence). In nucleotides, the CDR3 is TGTGCCTGGAGGGGAATAACTGAAGCTTTCTTT. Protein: CAWRGITEAFF.

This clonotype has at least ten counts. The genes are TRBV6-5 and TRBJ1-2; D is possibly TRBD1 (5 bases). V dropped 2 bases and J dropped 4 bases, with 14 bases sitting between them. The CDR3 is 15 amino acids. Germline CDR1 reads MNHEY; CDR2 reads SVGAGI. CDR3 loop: CASSYGSNGGYGYTF. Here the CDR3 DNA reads TGTGCCAGCAGTTACGGGTCGAACGGGGGCTATGGCTACACCTTC.

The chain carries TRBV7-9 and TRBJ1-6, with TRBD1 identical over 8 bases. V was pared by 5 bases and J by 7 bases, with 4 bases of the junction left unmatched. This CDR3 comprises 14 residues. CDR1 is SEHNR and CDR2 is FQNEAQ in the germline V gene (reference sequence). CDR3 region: CASSRTGRNSPLHF. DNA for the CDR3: TGTGCCAGCAGCCGGACAGGGAGAAATTCACCCCTCCACTTT.

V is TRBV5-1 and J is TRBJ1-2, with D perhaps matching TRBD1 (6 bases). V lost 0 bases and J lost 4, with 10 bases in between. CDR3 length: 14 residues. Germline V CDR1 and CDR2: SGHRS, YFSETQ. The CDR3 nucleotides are TGCGCCAGCAGCTTGGACGGACAGCTCTATGGCTACACCTTC. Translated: CASSLDGQLYGYTF.